The 27 T cell receptor beta chains in this list originate from one sample, sequenced in a study of blood T cell repertoires in COVID-19. The method was immunoSEQ multiplex PCR; TCRdb's version includes in-frame clones alone and lacks a portion of them. The data contain about 310,000 clones, 70% to 90% of them seen just once; the ten biggest clones take up roughly 1.3%. Sequenced sample: peripheral blood. The receptors were sampled from a man in his sixties or seventies with acute or convalescent COVID-19.

The chain joins TRBV29-1 to TRBJ1-1, with 7 bases lining up with TRBD1. V was clipped by 5 bases and J by 5 bases; unmatched bases: 2. CDR3 length: 11 residues. Germline lookup yields CDR1 SQVTM and CDR2 ANQGSEA. As DNA, the CDR3 is TGCAGCGTTCAACAGGGGACTGAAGCTTTCTTT. Amino acids: CSVQQGTEAFF.

The chain has TRBV7-8 and TRBJ1-3, with D maybe TRBD1 (6 bases). Trimming removed 1 base from V and 7 bases from J, with 11 bases in between. CDR3 size: 14 residues. Germline CDR1 reads SGHVS; CDR2 reads FQNEAQ. The CDR3 spells CASSLEQGWNTIYF. CDR3 sequence (DNA): TGTGCCAGCAGCTTAGAGCAGGGGTGGAACACCATATATTTT.

The chain links TRBV6-2 or TRBV6-3 to TRBJ2-5; 9 bases match TRBD2. CDR1 and CDR2 from the germline V gene are MNHEY and SVGEGT. The CDR3 has 16 amino acids. The V and J ends lost 4 bases and 1 base, in that order; junction bases with no gene match: 7. The CDR3 spells CASSLGLAGSQETQYF. In DNA, the CDR3 is TGTGCCAGCAGTTTGGGGCTAGCGGGGTCCCAAGAGACCCAGTACTTC.

The V gene is TRBV19, the J gene TRBJ2-6; weak D call: TRBD1 (5 bases). Deletions cut 4 bases from V and 0 bases from J, with 10 bases between. Germline V CDR1 and CDR2: LNHDA, SQIVND (reference sequence). CDR3 length: 16 amino acids. The CDR3 sequence: CASSTQGVSGANVLTF. The CDR3 DNA sequence: TGTGCCAGTAGTACGCAGGGCGTCTCTGGGGCCAACGTCCTGACTTTC.

The chain links TRBV28 to TRBJ1-6; D possibly corresponds to TRBD1 (5 bases). With 10 bases removed from V and 9 bases from J, the gap between germline ends came to 13 bases. Germline assignment: CDR1 MDHEN and CDR2 SYDVKM. The CDR3 covers 12 residues. The DNA of the CDR3 is TGTGCCACGGGGGGGGTAGCTTCACCCCTCCACTTT. Translating it yields CATGGVASPLHF.

The gene calls are TRBV7-2 and TRBJ2-1; 8 bases agree with TRBD2. The germline gives CDR1 SGHTA, CDR2 FQGNSA. V dropped 1 base and J dropped 6; count of bases not matched to a gene: 11. The CDR3 is 17 amino acids. CDR3 in amino acids: CASSLVPPGLVGNEQFF. CDR3 DNA sequence: TGTGCCAGCAGCTTAGTCCCTCCGGGACTAGTGGGCAATGAGCAGTTCTTC.

This clone appeared once. The chain carries TRBV6-2 or TRBV6-3 and TRBJ2-5; a possible D gene is TRBD1 (6 bases). There are 17 residues in the CDR3. Per germline, CDR1 MNHEY and CDR2 SVGEGT. With 0 bases removed from V and 0 bases from J, the gap between germline ends came to 14 bases. The CDR3, as DNA: TGTGCCAGCAGTTACTCGTTGGGGGCACCGGACCAAGAGACCCAGTACTTC. As protein: CASSYSLGAPDQETQYF.

The chain carries TRBV6-6 and TRBJ2-5; perhaps TRBD2 as D (5 bases). The V end lost 4 bases, the J end lost 5 bases, and 14 bases lay between the germline ends. The CDR3 extends over 14 amino acids. CDR1 and CDR2 (germline): MNHNY, SVGAGI (reference sequence). Written as DNA, the CDR3 is TGTGCCAGCAGTTTCGTCGGGGTCCGGGAGACCCAGTACTTC. It is translated as CASSFVGVRETQYF.

In its sample, this clone was seen a few times. This sequence joins TRBV18 and TRBJ2-2; possible D gene TRBD2, 5 bases. Trimming took 1 base from V and 7 from J, leaving 16 bases between them. The CDR3 extends over 16 amino acids. Germline lookup yields CDR1 KGHSH and CDR2 LQKENI. In DNA, the CDR3 is TGTGCCAGCTCACCACGTGTCAGCCAGGCGGGCGGGGAGCTGTTTTTT. The encoded protein is CASSPRVSQAGGELFF. Based on the CDR3 plus reference TRBV18 and TRBJ2-2, the full variable domain is NAGVMQNPRHLVRRRGQEARLRCSPMKGHSHVYWYRQLPEEGLKFMVYLQKENIIDESGMPKERFSAEFPKEGPSILRIQQVVRGDSAAYFCASSPRVSQAGGELFFGEGSRLTVL.

J is TRBJ1-2 and V is TRBV2, with 7 bases lining up with TRBD1. Trimming at V came to 6 bases and at J to 8 bases, leaving 12 bases not matched to a gene. Germline V gene data show CDR1 as SNHLY and CDR2 as FYNNEI. The CDR3 has 14 amino acids. The CDR3 here is CASSDLQGIGGYTF. The CDR3 DNA sequence: TGTGCCAGCAGCGATCTACAGGGGATTGGGGGCTACACCTTC. Full variable domain (missing parts from reference TRBV2 and TRBJ1-2): EPEVTQTPSHQVTQMGQEVILRCVPISNHLYFYWYRQILGQKVEFLVSFYNNEISEKSEIFDDQFSVERPDGSNFTLKIRSTKLEDSAMYFCASSDLQGIGGYTFGSGTRLTVV.

The V and J genes are TRBV6-6 and TRBJ1-2, with 10 bases lining up with TRBD1. The CDR3 has 15 amino acids. Germline V gives CDR1 MNHNY, CDR2 SVGAGI (reference sequence). V lost 5 bases, J lost 5 bases, and 8 bases stayed unmatched. CDR3 protein: CASSPTGGAEYGYTF. In DNA, the CDR3 is TGTGCCAGCAGTCCGACAGGGGGCGCTGAATATGGCTACACCTTC.

CDR3 protein: CASSWTGAYNSPLHF. As DNA, the CDR3 is TGTGCCAGCAGCTGGACAGGGGCCTATAATTCACCCCTCCACTTT. The chain uses TRBV5-5 and TRBJ1-6, with 9 nucleotides matching TRBD1. Per the germline V gene, CDR1 is SGHKS and CDR2 is YYEKEE (reference sequence). The junction had 0 bases not matched to a gene; V was cut back by 3 bases and J by 2 bases. This CDR3 comprises 15 residues.

The chain uses TRBV6-4 and TRBJ2-2; 9 bases align to TRBD2. The V gene end was trimmed by 3 bases and the J gene end by 4 bases; junction bases not matched to a gene: 9. From germline, CDR1 is MRHNA and CDR2 SNTAGT. The CDR3 loop spans 17 amino acids. CDR3 sequence: CASSDFPAGGGTGELFF. Written as DNA, the CDR3 is TGTGCCAGCAGTGATTTTCCAGCGGGAGGAGGCACCGGGGAGCTGTTTTTT.

V and J are TRBV19 and TRBJ2-5, with TRBD1 matching 7 bases. Unmatched junction bases numbered 6, after V lost 1 base and J lost 1 base. The CDR3 has 16 amino acids. CDR1 is LNHDA and CDR2 is SQIVND in the germline V gene (reference sequence). Here the CDR3 reads CASSIGDSFIQETQYF. In DNA form, the CDR3 reads TGTGCCAGTAGTATAGGGGACAGCTTCATCCAAGAGACCCAGTACTTC.

This rearrangement joins TRBV19 to TRBJ2-2; 10 bases match TRBD2. CDR3 length: 18 amino acids. CDR1 and CDR2 (germline): LNHDA, SQIVND (reference sequence). Germline trimming cut 3 bases from V and 5 bases from J; bases unmatched to any gene: 12. CDR3 residues: CASSMEASGSVYTGELFF. In nucleotides, the CDR3 is TGTGCCAGTAGTATGGAGGCTAGCGGGAGCGTTTATACCGGGGAGCTGTTTTTT.

This chain links TRBV5-1 with TRBJ2-7; perhaps TRBD1 as D (7 bases). Trimming stripped 0 bases from V and 4 bases from J, with 14 bases between. Looked up from germline, CDR1 is SGHRS and CDR2 is YFSETQ. There are 15 residues in the CDR3. In nucleotides, the CDR3 is TGCGCCAGCAGCTTGGAACCCAGGGGGACTTACGAGCAGTACTTC. As protein: CASSLEPRGTYEQYF.

The chain links TRBV19 to TRBJ2-7, with 7 nucleotides matching TRBD2. The V gene's germline CDR1 is LNHDA and CDR2 SQIVND (reference sequence). The CDR3 has 15 amino acids. V shed 3 bases and J 3 bases; nucleotides not matched to a gene: 8. The CDR3 here is CASSISLGGSYEQYF. As DNA, the CDR3 is TGTGCCAGTAGTATTTCCCTGGGCGGGAGCTACGAGCAGTACTTC.

The V call is TRBV6-2 or TRBV6-3, the J call TRBJ2-7, with a tentative D call TRBD1 (6 bases). CDR1 and CDR2 (germline): MNHEY, SVGEGT. Trimming took 3 bases from V and 2 from J, leaving 11 bases between them. This CDR3 is 14 amino acids long. The CDR3 DNA reads as TGTGCCAGCAGTTATCCGACAGGCACCTACGAGCAGTACTTC. The encoded protein is CASSYPTGTYEQYF.

The J gene is TRBJ2-7, the V gene TRBV7-2; D uncertain. This CDR3 contains 14 residues. Per the germline V gene, CDR1 is SGHTA and CDR2 is FQGNSA. V was clipped by 5 bases and J by 3 bases, with 14 bases between them. This CDR3 is CASSPPARVYEQYF. The CDR3 nucleotides are TGTGCCAGCAGCCCCCCGGCACGGGTCTACGAGCAGTACTTC.

The chain employs TRBV15 and TRBJ1-5; 10 bases match TRBD1. Germline V gene sequence: CDR1 LNHNV, CDR2 YYDKDF (reference sequence). V shed 5 bases, J shed 3 bases, and the junction held 1 base outside the gene matches. CDR3 length: 14 amino acids. The CDR3 loop is CATSGTGDNQPQHF. The CDR3 DNA follows: TGTGCCACCAGCGGGACAGGGGACAATCAGCCCCAGCATTTT. Together with reference TRBV15 and TRBJ1-5, the CDR3 gives the full variable domain: DAMVIQNPRYQVTQFGKPVTLSCSQTLNHNVMYWYQQKSSQAPKLLFHYYDKDFNNEADTPDNFQSRRPNTSFCFLDIRSPGLGDTAMYLCATSGTGDNQPQHFGDGTRLSIL.

CDR3 in amino acids: CSVEDRDRGLLDYGYTF. In nucleotides, the CDR3 is TGCAGCGTTGAAGACCGGGACAGGGGGCTTTTGGACTATGGCTACACCTTC. V usage is TRBV29-1 and J usage is TRBJ1-2; 12 bases are shared with TRBD1. CDR3 size: 17 residues. CDR1 and CDR2 (germline): SQVTM, ANQGSEA. With V trimmed by 0 bases and J by 3 bases, 8 bases remained unmatched. The entire variable domain, with the rest obtained from reference TRBV29-1 and TRBJ1-2, is as follows: SAVISQKPSRDICQRGTSLTIQCQVDSQVTMMFWYRQQPGQSLTLIATANQGSEATYESGFVIDKFPISRPNLTFSTLTVSNMSPEDSSIYLCSVEDRDRGLLDYGYTFGSGTRLTVV.

This clone was found a few times. CDR3 sequence: CASSEYPGQGYNEQFF. The CDR3, as DNA: TGTGCCAGCAGCGAGTACCCGGGACAGGGATACAATGAGCAGTTCTTC. V and J are TRBV2 and TRBJ2-1; 9 bases are shared with TRBD1. V was pared by 6 bases and J by 4 bases, with 10 bases of the junction left unmatched. Looked up from germline, CDR1 is SNHLY and CDR2 is FYNNEI. This CDR3 spans 16 amino acids. The whole variable domain, filled in from reference TRBV2 and TRBJ2-1, reads EPEVTQTPSHQVTQMGQEVILRCVPISNHLYFYWYRQILGQKVEFLVSFYNNEISEKSEIFDDQFSVERPDGSNFTLKIRSTKLEDSAMYFCASSEYPGQGYNEQFFGPGTRLTVL.

This chain uses TRBV3-1 (or the pseudogene TRBV3-2) with TRBJ2-1; possible D gene TRBD2, 6 bases. Trimming left V 5 bases short and J 6 bases short, with 17 bases between. Germline CDR1 LGHDT, CDR2 YNNKEL (reference sequence). The CDR3 consists of 15 residues. DNA for the CDR3: TGTGCCAGCAGCTTGGGCGGGGTCCACCTCAATGAGCAGTTCTTC. This codes for CASSLGGVHLNEQFF.

The chain couples TRBV2 to TRBJ1-5; no reliable D call. Germline CDR1 reads SNHLY; CDR2 reads FYNNEI. V lost 5 bases to trimming and J lost 5 bases, with 10 bases between them. This CDR3 is 13 amino acids long. The CDR3 nucleotides are TGTGCCAGCAGTCTGTTTCTTGATCAGCCCCAGCATTTT. It is translated as CASSLFLDQPQHF.

The V gene is TRBV29-1, the J gene TRBJ2-3, with D maybe TRBD1 (7 bases). CDR3 length equals 15 residues. The germline V gene encodes CDR1 SQVTM and CDR2 ANQGSEA. V was pared by 6 bases and J by 2 bases, with 18 bases between. CDR3 in DNA: TGCAGCGTGGAGGGATGGACAGGTAACACAGATACGCAGTATTTT. It translates to CSVEGWTGNTDTQYF.

The J gene is TRBJ2-1, the V gene TRBV7-2; the match to TRBD2 covers 12 bases. The CDR3 sequence is 15 residues long. With V trimmed by 4 bases and J by 4 bases, 2 bases remained unmatched. Germline V lookup: CDR1 SGHTA, CDR2 FQGNSA. The CDR3 loop is CASSSTSGRYNEQFF. The CDR3 DNA reads as TGTGCCAGCAGCTCGACTAGCGGGAGATACAATGAGCAGTTCTTC.

The chain combines TRBV7-2 with TRBJ1-6; tentatively, D is TRBD1 (5 bases). Trimming shortened V by 0 bases and J by 7 bases, and 10 bases separated the two germline ends. Germline assignment: CDR1 SGHTA and CDR2 FQGNSA. CDR3 length: 15 residues. DNA of the CDR3: TGTGCCAGCAGCTTAGCCGGGTCAGGGAATTCACCCCTCCACTTT. It yields the protein CASSLAGSGNSPLHF.